This is a list of T cell receptor beta chains from one sample in a study of blood T cells in healthy people across ages. TCRdb re-derived calls from the 5' RACE reads in MiXCR, one entry per CDR3 protein. The sample has approximately 760,000 distinct CDR3 sequences, approximately 25% seen once. The data also belong to a second study, concerning T cells of mothers and their children.

Sequencing was performed on blood. The receptors stem from a boy aged 5-17 years in good health. Both conserved end residues are part of each CDR3. A D gene is named only where the DNA matches it firmly. Size tells how often a clone was seen (once, few, many) or the class of an expanded clone, and some rows leave it out.

TRBJ1-5,.,TRBV6-2/TRBV6-3,.,CASRFSRVSGNQPQHF,TGTGCCAGCAGATTTTCGCGGGTCTCAGGCAATCAGCCCCAGCATTTT
TRBJ2-7,.,TRBV7-6,.,CASSPGPSNEQYF,TGTGCCAGCAGCCCAGGGCCTTCTAACGAGCAGTACTTC
TRBJ2-5,.,TRBV3-1,TRBD2,CASSRNGLAGGETQYF,TGTGCCAGCAGCCGCAACGGACTAGCGGGCGGGGAGACCCAGTACTTC
TRBJ1-1,.,TRBV29-1,TRBD1,CSGWDSLNTEAFF,TGCAGCGGATGGGACAGTCTAAACACTGAAGCTTTCTTT
TRBJ2-5,.,TRBV5-1,TRBD1,CASSSTGGGGETQYF,TGCGCCAGCAGCTCGACAGGGGGAGGTGGAGAGACCCAGTACTTC
TRBJ2-1,.,TRBV6-2/TRBV6-3,TRBD2,CASRLAGGLEQFF,TGTGCCAGCAGGCTAGCGGGGGGGCTTGAGCAGTTCTTC
TRBJ1-2,once,TRBV10-3,.,CAISGLRWPNYGYTF,TGTGCCATCAGTGGCCTGAGATGGCCCAACTATGGCTACACCTTC
TRBJ2-3,.,TRBV15,.,CATSRDSRTDTQYF,TGTGCCACCAGCAGAGATAGCCGCACAGATACGCAGTATTTT
TRBJ1-4,.,TRBV20-1,TRBD1,CSARQAGGFGWTNEKLFF,TGCAGTGCCCGTCAGGCAGGGGGCTTCGGTTGGACTAATGAAAAACTGTTTTTT
TRBJ2-3,.,TRBV7-8,.,CASSPRGRTQYF,TGTGCCAGCAGCCCTCGGGGGCGTACGCAGTATTTT
TRBJ1-1,few,TRBV7-2,.,CASSPGLRGSGNTEAFF,TGTGCCAGCAGCCCCGGTCTCAGGGGCTCTGGGAACACTGAAGCTTTCTTT
TRBJ2-2,few,TRBV7-2,TRBD1,CASSADGAGGFRELFF,TGTGCCAGCAGCGCGGATGGGGCAGGGGGCTTCCGGGAGCTGTTTTTT
TRBJ2-5,few,TRBV10-3,.,CAISESAGGETQYF,TGTGCCATCAGTGAGTCGGCAGGGGGGGAGACCCAGTACTTC
TRBJ2-1,.,TRBV20-1,.,CSASQTEYNEQFF,TGCAGTGCTAGCCAGACGGAATACAATGAGCAGTTCTTC
TRBJ2-5,.,TRBV13,TRBD2,CASSPGTSGPEGETQYF,TGTGCCAGCAGCCCCGGGACTAGCGGCCCAGAAGGGGAGACCCAGTACTTC
TRBJ1-3,few,TRBV6-1,.,CASSRPGHLSSGNTIYF,TGTGCCAGCAGCCGCCCGGGACACCTAAGCTCTGGAAACACCATATATTTT
TRBJ2-3,.,TRBV28,.,CASSLNRESDTQYF,TGTGCCAGCAGTTTAAACAGGGAGTCAGATACGCAGTATTTT
TRBJ2-1,.,TRBV28,TRBD1,CASSTDRAGISYNEQFF,TGTGCCAGCAGTACTGACAGGGCTGGTATCTCCTACAATGAGCAGTTCTTC
TRBJ2-1,.,TRBV6-1,.,CASSPRGTPNNEQFF,TGTGCCAGCAGTCCAAGGGGGACCCCAAACAATGAGCAGTTCTTC
TRBJ2-1,.,TRBV20-1,.,CSSRGSSYNEQFF,TGCAGTTCTAGGGGGAGCTCCTACAATGAGCAGTTCTTC
TRBJ1-2,few,TRBV2,.,CASSDGYTF,TGTGCCAGCAGTGACGGCTACACCTTC
TRBJ2-5,.,TRBV29-1,.,CSINDAIQETQYF,TGCAGTATTAACGACGCTATCCAAGAGACCCAGTACTTC
TRBJ2-1,.,TRBV6-5,.,CASNPGVVAEQFF,TGTGCCAGCAACCCGGGGGTGGTAGCTGAGCAGTTCTTC
TRBJ1-6,.,TRBV29-1,.,CSVGGGLNSPLHF,TGCAGCGTTGGAGGGGGGTTGAATTCACCCCTCCACTTT
TRBJ2-3,few,TRBV20-1,.,CSATAPSLPTDTQYF,TGCAGTGCCACGGCGCCTAGCCTCCCCACAGATACGCAGTATTTT
TRBJ1-1,.,TRBV5-1,.,CASSSGTTSIQAFF,TGCGCCAGCAGCTCCGGGACAACGTCGATCCAAGCTTTCTTT
TRBJ1-1,few,TRBV6-5,.,CASSYSDSGNTEAFF,TGTGCCAGCAGTTACTCGGACTCAGGGAACACTGAAGCTTTCTTT
TRBJ2-1,few,TRBV11-2,.,CASSPPGPVSNEQFF,TGTGCCAGCAGCCCACCCGGCCCCGTTTCCAATGAGCAGTTCTTC
TRBJ2-1,.,TRBV11-3,.,CASSPGHWSSYNEQFF,TGTGCCAGCAGCCCAGGACACTGGAGCTCCTACAATGAGCAGTTCTTC